These 30 T cell receptor beta chains share one sample of origin, sequenced in a study of CD8+ T cells in alopecia areata. cDNA serving as the sequencing template came from extracted, reverse transcribed RNA. The repertoire was sequenced with immunoSEQ multiplex PCR; TCRdb's copy has only in-frame clones and lacks some. The data contain 200,000 to 250,000 clones, around 62% of them singletons. This specimen was CD4+ T cells sorted from blood, taken at week 0. These receptors were obtained from a human donor with alopecia areata.

This chain connects TRBV11-1 to TRBJ2-1; 12 nucleotides match TRBD1. Trimming removed 0 bases from V and 8 bases from J; junction bases left unmatched: 11. CDR1 SGHAT and CDR2 FQDESV come from the germline V gene (reference sequence). CDR3 size: 18 residues. The CDR3: CASSLAGWDRGRRDEQFF. As DNA, the CDR3 is TGTGCCAGCAGCTTAGCAGGGTGGGACAGGGGGCGAAGGGATGAGCAGTTCTTC.

The chain employs TRBV5-1 and TRBJ1-5; 7 nucleotides line up with TRBD1. This CDR3 is built from 15 residues. The junction had 4 bases not matched to a gene; V was cut back by 0 bases and J by 4 bases. The germline gives CDR1 SGHRS, CDR2 YFSETQ. The CDR3 region has the DNA TGCGCCAGCAGCTTGGGCCAGGGGGAGAATCAGCCCCAGCATTTT. Translation gives CASSLGQGENQPQHF. Full variable domain (missing parts from reference TRBV5-1 and TRBJ1-5): KAGVTQTPRYLIKTRGQQVTLSCSPISGHRSVSWYQQTPGQGLQFLFEYFSETQRNKGNFPGRFSGRQFSNSRSEMNVSTLELGDSALYLCASSLGQGENQPQHFGDGTRLSIL.

This clone has just a few counts. The chain carries TRBV29-1 and TRBJ2-1, with D hard to call. The CDR3 loop spans 13 amino acids. V dropped 7 bases and J dropped 7 bases, with 17 bases sitting between them. CDR1 and CDR2 (germline): SQVTM, ANQGSEA. CDR3 protein: CSAASGSRNEQFF. In nucleotides, the CDR3 is TGCAGCGCTGCGTCGGGTAGCAGAAATGAGCAGTTCTTC.

The V gene is TRBV18, the J gene TRBJ2-1, with 7 bases that match TRBD1. The CDR3 consists of 15 residues. Unmatched junction bases numbered 5, after V lost 6 bases and J lost 0 bases. The germline CDR1 and CDR2 sequences are KGHSH and LQKENI. The CDR3 DNA reads as TGTGCCAGCTCGCCCGGACAGGCCTCCTACAATGAGCAGTTCTTC. Translating it yields CASSPGQASYNEQFF.

This sequence joins TRBV29-1 and TRBJ2-7; 9 positions agree with TRBD1. The CDR3 contains 13 residues. Germline V gene sequence: CDR1 SQVTM, CDR2 ANQGSEA. After removal of 7 bases from V and 5 bases from J, the junction contained 9 bases not matched to a gene. The chain's CDR3 is CSEIRDRVHEQYF. CDR3 bases: TGCAGCGAGATCCGGGACAGGGTCCACGAGCAGTACTTC.

V and J are TRBV10-3 and TRBJ2-3, with 11 positions matching TRBD2. The CDR3 is made up of 15 amino acids. The V segment lost 4 bases and the J segment 1 base; nucleotides outside the gene matches: 1. Germline V gene data show CDR1 as ENHRY and CDR2 as SYGVKD. The CDR3 loop reads CAISGSGRGTDTQYF. The CDR3 bases are TGTGCCATCAGTGGTAGCGGGAGGGGCACAGATACGCAGTATTTT.

The chain is built from TRBV9 and TRBJ2-7; D gene ambiguous. Germline V gene sequence: CDR1 SGDLS, CDR2 YYNGEE. The CDR3 extends over 14 amino acids. Deletions cut 3 bases from V and 1 base from J, with 11 bases between. CDR3 loop: CASSARVGSYEQYF. CDR3 sequence (DNA): TGTGCCAGCAGCGCCCGGGTCGGATCCTACGAGCAGTACTTC.

The V gene is TRBV29-1, the J gene TRBJ1-1; a weak D match, TRBD1 (6 bases). Germline assignment: CDR1 SQVTM and CDR2 ANQGSEA. This CDR3 is 12 amino acids long. Trimming left V 4 bases short and J 3 bases short, with 9 bases between. In DNA form, the CDR3 reads TGCAGCGTTGGAGGGGGGGACACTGAAGCTTTCTTT. Protein: CSVGGGDTEAFF.

The J gene is TRBJ2-5, the V gene TRBV5-1; maybe TRBD1 (6 bases). The V gene lost 6 bases and the J gene lost 2 bases, with 17 bases spanning the gap. This CDR3 has 15 amino acids. Germline loops: CDR1 SGHRS, CDR2 YFSETQ. The CDR3 loop is CASIRQGSPQETQYF. DNA of the CDR3: TGCGCCAGCATACGTCAGGGGTCACCGCAAGAGACCCAGTACTTC.

The V and J genes are TRBV4-2 and TRBJ2-7; TRBD2 matches at 11 bases. J was trimmed by 4 bases and V by 0 bases; bases with no gene match: 2. In germline, CDR1 is LGHNA, CDR2 YNFKEQ. The CDR3 has 15 amino acids. DNA of the CDR3: TGTGCCAGCAGCCAAGATGGGACTAGCGGTTACGAGCAGTACTTC. Translated, it gives CASSQDGTSGYEQYF.

The chain links TRBV5-6 to TRBJ2-1; D uncertain. The CDR3 contains 14 residues. The V end was cut by 4 bases, the J end by 2 bases, with 10 bases between. The germline V gene has CDR1 SGHDT and CDR2 YYEEEE. Written as DNA, the CDR3 is TGTGCCAGCAGCCGCGGTAGGACCTACAATGAGCAGTTCTTC. This sequence encodes CASSRGRTYNEQFF.

CDR3: CASSATGATPLHF. CDR3 nucleotides: TGTGCCAGCAGCGCCACAGGGGCAACACCCCTCCACTTT. The V gene is TRBV14, the J gene TRBJ1-6; 7 bases map to TRBD1. Germline trimming cut 5 bases from V and 11 bases from J; bases unmatched to any gene: 6. Per the germline V gene, CDR1 is SGHDN and CDR2 is FVKESK. The length of the CDR3 is 13 residues.

This clone was seen a few times. V usage is TRBV2 and J usage is TRBJ2-5; D unclear. Germline CDR1 and CDR2: SNHLY and FYNNEI. V was trimmed by 9 bases and J by 5 bases, leaving 10 bases between them. This CDR3 has 11 amino acids. DNA for the CDR3: TGTGCCAGTGAGCGAACCGAGACCCAGTACTTC. It translates to CASERTETQYF. Variable domain in full (rest from reference TRBV2 and TRBJ2-5): EPEVTQTPSHQVTQMGQEVILRCVPISNHLYFYWYRQILGQKVEFLVSFYNNEISEKSEIFDDQFSVERPDGSNFTLKIRSTKLEDSAMYFCASERTETQYFGPGTRLLVL.

J is TRBJ2-7 and V is TRBV14; no clear D. The ends were cut back, 1 base at V and 3 bases at J, with 10 bases in the middle. CDR1 and CDR2 from the germline V gene are SGHDN and FVKESK. This CDR3 is built from 14 residues. CDR3 in DNA: TGTGCCAGCAGCCAAGGGCCTAATAACTACGAGCAGTACTTC. It translates to CASSQGPNNYEQYF.

This chain joins TRBV19 and TRBJ1-2; D gene unclear. Trimming removed 4 bases at V and 0 bases at J, with 9 bases between. This CDR3 comprises 14 residues. Germline CDR1 and CDR2: LNHDA and SQIVND (reference sequence). In DNA, the CDR3 is TGTGCCAGTAGTAGGAGAAACTCTAACTATGGCTACACCTTC. This codes for CASSRRNSNYGYTF.

This clone was seen repeatedly, ten times or more. This chain links TRBV9 with TRBJ2-1, with D perhaps matching TRBD2 (6 bases). The germline gives CDR1 SGDLS, CDR2 YYNGEE. This CDR3 is built from 15 residues. Trimming took 0 bases from V and 4 from J, leaving 11 bases between them. The CDR3 sequence is CASSVDGGRYNEQFF. In DNA, the CDR3 is TGTGCCAGCAGCGTAGACGGAGGGAGGTACAATGAGCAGTTCTTC.

The chain joins TRBV18 to TRBJ2-7; TRBD1 aligns across 9 bases. The CDR3 runs to 14 residues. Germline V lookup: CDR1 KGHSH, CDR2 LQKENI. Trimming at V came to 2 bases and at J to 5 bases, leaving 4 bases not matched to a gene. CDR3 residues: CASSPRTGVDEQYF. The CDR3 nucleotides read TGTGCCAGCTCACCAAGGACAGGGGTCGACGAGCAGTACTTC.

This clone was found a few times. The rearrangement links TRBV7-8 to TRBJ2-7, with a tentative D call TRBD1 (5 bases). Germline CDR1 is SGHVS and CDR2 is FQNEAQ. Between the trimmed V and J ends, which lost 2 bases and 7 bases, there was a span of 12 bases. This CDR3 spans 13 amino acids. The CDR3 DNA follows: TGTGCCAGCAGCTTATCTATCAAGGGGGAGCAGTACTTC. Translating gives CASSLSIKGEQYF.

The gene calls are TRBV25-1 and TRBJ2-2, with D perhaps being TRBD1 or TRBD2 (6 bases each). Germline CDR1 reads MGHDK; CDR2 reads SYGVNS. Between the trimmed V and J ends, which lost 6 bases and 8 bases, there was a span of 19 bases. The CDR3 contains 15 residues. The CDR3 nucleotides read TGTGCCAGCAGCCCCGGGTGGGGGGCGCAGGGGGAGCTGTTTTTT. Translation gives CASSPGWGAQGELFF.

This rearrangement joins TRBV2 to TRBJ2-7; 8 nucleotides align to TRBD2. The CDR3 spans 14 residues. Germline assignment: CDR1 SNHLY and CDR2 FYNNEI. V lost 5 bases and J lost 0; bases outside the gene matches: 3. The CDR3 DNA sequence: TGTGCCAGCAGTCGTACTAGCGGCTCCTACGAGCAGTACTTC. This codes for CASSRTSGSYEQYF.

The CDR3 sequence is CAWSSTATYNSPLHF. The CDR3 bases are TGTGCCTGGAGTTCCACAGCGACATATAATTCACCCCTCCACTTT. V gene TRBV30 combines with J gene TRBJ1-6, with D uncertain. This CDR3 region has 15 residues. CDR1 is GTSNPN and CDR2 is SVGIG in the germline V gene (reference sequence). V lost 2 bases, J lost 4 bases, and 12 bases lay in between. Variable domain in full (rest from reference TRBV30 and TRBJ1-6): SQTIHQWPATLVQPVGSPLSLECTVEGTSNPNLYWYRQAAGRGLQLLFYSVGIGQISSEVPQNLSASRPQDRQFILSSKKLLLSDSGFYLCAWSSTATYNSPLHFGNGTRLTVT.

A few counts support this clone. V is TRBV29-1 and J is TRBJ1-3, with D hard to call. Deletions cut 2 bases from V and 0 bases from J, with 5 bases between. Germline V lookup: CDR1 SQVTM, CDR2 ANQGSEA. The CDR3 has 13 residues. CDR3 sequence (DNA): TGCAGCGTTGAACTTGTCTCTGGAAACACCATATATTTT. The encoded protein is CSVELVSGNTIYF. Based on the CDR3 plus reference TRBV29-1 and TRBJ1-3, the full variable domain is SAVISQKPSRDICQRGTSLTIQCQVDSQVTMMFWYRQQPGQSLTLIATANQGSEATYESGFVIDKFPISRPNLTFSTLTVSNMSPEDSSIYLCSVELVSGNTIYFGEGSWLTVV.

This chain joins TRBV5-1 and TRBJ2-1; 7 bases agree with TRBD2. CDR3 length: 14 residues. Germline lookup yields CDR1 SGHRS and CDR2 YFSETQ. J was trimmed by 4 bases and V by 3 bases; bases with no gene match: 4. The CDR3 DNA is TGCGCCAGCAGCTCAGGCGGGGGTTACAATGAGCAGTTCTTC. This translates into CASSSGGGYNEQFF.

The rearrangement joins TRBV30 to TRBJ2-7, with D perhaps matching TRBD1 or TRBD2 (5 bases each). V was pared by 0 bases and J by 3 bases, with 12 bases between. CDR1 GTSNPN and CDR2 SVGIG come from the germline V gene (reference sequence). The CDR3 spans 14 residues. In DNA form, the CDR3 reads TGTGCCTGGAGTGTACAAGAGGGGTACTACGAGCAGTACTTC. It translates to CAWSVQEGYYEQYF.

J is TRBJ1-1 and V is TRBV11-1; TRBD1 aligns across 7 bases. V lost 5 bases and J lost 5; bases outside the gene matches: 11. This CDR3 region has 15 residues. Looked up from germline, CDR1 is SGHAT and CDR2 is FQDESV (reference sequence). The CDR3 DNA is TGTGCCAGCAGCCCGAGAGGGGGCATTGGGACTGAAGCTTTCTTT. Translation gives CASSPRGGIGTEAFF. The variable domain in full, with the rest retrieved from reference TRBV11-1 and TRBJ1-1, is EAEVAQSPRYKITEKSQAVAFWCDPISGHATLYWYRQILGQGPELLVQFQDESVVDDSQLPKDRFSAERLKGVDSTLKIQPAELGDSAMYLCASSPRGGIGTEAFFGQGTRLTVV.

The gene calls are TRBV2 and TRBJ1-6; 7 nucleotides align to TRBD1. The CDR3 is 15 amino acids. The germline V gene has CDR1 SNHLY and CDR2 FYNNEI. Trimming cost V 7 bases and J 6 bases; bases outside gene matches: 9. The CDR3 spells CASMGDRERNSPLHF. CDR3 nucleotide sequence: TGTGCCAGCATGGGCGACAGGGAGCGTAATTCACCCCTCCACTTT.

The chain combines TRBV5-1 with TRBJ2-3, with 8 bases identical to TRBD1. The CDR3 loop spans 15 amino acids. V gave up 0 bases and J gave up 7 bases; unmatched junction bases: 7. Germline V gives CDR1 SGHRS, CDR2 YFSETQ. The CDR3 region has the DNA TGCGCCAGCAGCTTGGGGACCGACAGGGGACATACGCAGTATTTT. It encodes CASSLGTDRGHTQYF. The full variable domain, its missing parts supplied by reference TRBV5-1 and TRBJ2-3, is KAGVTQTPRYLIKTRGQQVTLSCSPISGHRSVSWYQQTPGQGLQFLFEYFSETQRNKGNFPGRFSGRQFSNSRSEMNVSTLELGDSALYLCASSLGTDRGHTQYFGPGTRLTVL.

The rearrangement joins TRBV30 to TRBJ2-5; D perhaps matches TRBD1 (5 bases). The ends were cut back, 4 bases at V and 1 base at J, with 10 bases in the middle. CDR1 and CDR2 from the germline V gene are GTSNPN and SVGIG (reference sequence). The CDR3 extends over 13 amino acids. The chain's CDR3 is CAWTAQGQETQYF. The DNA of the CDR3 is TGTGCCTGGACCGCGCAGGGCCAAGAGACCCAGTACTTC.

The chain employs TRBV4-1 and TRBJ1-4; 7 nucleotides line up with TRBD1. With 3 bases clipped from V and 6 bases from J, the junction kept 4 bases outside the gene matches. Germline CDR1 MGHRA, CDR2 YSYEKL. The CDR3 length is 14 residues. CDR3 in amino acids: CASSQNDRDEKLFF. The CDR3 DNA follows: TGCGCCAGCAGCCAGAACGACAGGGATGAAAAACTGTTTTTT.

The chain joins TRBV5-1 to TRBJ1-1; D not certain. The ends were cut back, 4 bases at V and 2 bases at J, with 12 bases in the middle. The CDR3 has 14 residues. Germline V gene lookup returns CDR1 SGHRS and CDR2 YFSETQ. CDR3 sequence reads: CASSLPGSNTEAFF. The CDR3 nucleotides are TGCGCCAGCAGCCTCCCGGGGAGCAACACTGAAGCTTTCTTT.